This T cell receptor (beta chain) was sequenced in a study of cytomegalovirus exposure and HLA in healthy donors. Turning to the study itself: The same platform as the roughly 670 first-cohort repertoires was used for the 95 to 150 validation repertoires, a later analysis reported.

Donors were drawn from the approximately 120-subject validation cohort, separate from the approximately 670-subject first cohort. Only a few counts were recorded for this clone. The CDR3 runs to 16 residues. The germline CDR1 and CDR2 sequences are LNHDA and SQIVND (reference sequence). J was trimmed by 5 bases and V by 5 bases; bases with no gene match: 14. Using immunoSEQ multiplex PCR, the repertoire was profiled, and TCRdb retains in-frame clones only, with some absent. Of some 150,000 clones in the sample, less than 90% are singletons; the top ten hold around 3.4%. This receptor was identified in a woman aged 18-35 years in good health and CMV-seropositive. The gene calls are TRBV19 and TRBJ1-1, with TRBD1 matching 7 bases. The specimen sequenced was PBMCs. Written as DNA, the CDR3 is TGTGCCAGTAGTCCTAGACAGGGTGTCTTGGGAACTGAAGCTTTCTTT. This gives the protein CASSPRQGVLGTEAFF.